A selection of T cell receptor beta chains follows, all from one sample in a study of graft-versus-host responses after intestinal transplantation. These receptors are not linked to any known antigen. Profiling relied on immunoSEQ multiplex PCR, and the TCRdb table lists in-frame clones only, not all of them. This sample has about 93,000 clones, with over 80% found just once. Sample: unstimulated CD8+ T cells sorted from spleen or lymph node cells, taken before intestinal transplant. Receptors were obtained from a human donor who received an intestinal transplant. Each CDR3 is given with its conserved first and last residue. A D gene is named only where the DNA matches it firmly. Clone size, where shown, is once, few, many, or a class for clones that have expanded.

14	TRBV5-1	NA	NA	TRBJ1-2	TGCGCCAGCCGAGCGCCCGAAGACCTCTATGGCTACGCCTTC	CASRAPEDLYGYAF
16	TRBV27	NA	TRBD2	TRBJ2-5	TGTGCCAGCACGGGACTAGCGGGAGGCTGGGTGGAGACCCAGTACTTC	CASTGLAGGWVETQYF
14	TRBV19	NA	TRBD2	TRBJ2-3	TGTGCCAGTACGGCAGCGGGGGGCACAGATACGCAGTATTTT	CASTAAGGTDTQYF
19	TRBV29-1	NA	TRBD2	TRBJ2-3	TGCAGCGTTGAAGGAGGTGCGACTAGCGGGTTTTACAGCACAGATACGCAGTATTTT	CSVEGGATSGFYSTDTQYF
18	TRBV11-2	NA	TRBD1	TRBJ2-6	TGTGCCAGCAGCTTAGGGACAGGGAGTTATTCTGGGGCCAACGTCCTGACTTTC	CASSLGTGSYSGANVLTF
16	TRBV7-9	NA	NA	TRBJ2-1	TGTGCCAGCAGCTTAGAAGGTAGCGGTCACTACAATGAGCAGTTCTTC	CASSLEGSGHYNEQFF
15	TRBV19	NA	NA	TRBJ1-6	TGTGCCAGTAGTATTAGAAGCTCCTATAATTCACCCCTCCACTTT	CASSIRSSYNSPLHF
14	TRBV28	NA	TRBD1	TRBJ2-7	TGTGCCAGCAGTCTAGGACAGGGGACCTACGAGCAGTACTTC	CASSLGQGTYEQYF
14	TRBV28	NA	NA	TRBJ1-1	TGTGCCAGCAGTTTGAGAGGCATGAACACTGAAGCTTTCTTT	CASSLRGMNTEAFF
14	TRBV6-1	once	TRBD1	TRBJ2-5	TGTGCCAGCAGTGAAGAACAGGGGGAAGGGACCCAGTACTTC	CASSEEQGEGTQYF
11	TRBV11-2	NA	NA	TRBJ2-5	TGTGCCAGCAGCCCACAAGAGACCCAGTACTTC	CASSPQETQYF
15	TRBV4-1	NA	TRBD1	TRBJ2-7	TGCGCCAGCAGCCAACGCCGGGACAGCCCCTACGAGCAGTACTTC	CASSQRRDSPYEQYF
17	TRBV9	NA	TRBD2	TRBJ2-5	TGTGCCAGCAGCGTAGAAGGTACTAGCGGGGTCCAAGAGACCCAGTACTTC	CASSVEGTSGVQETQYF
16	TRBV7-3	NA	TRBD2	TRBJ2-5	TGTGCCAGCAGCCCCGGGATCTCGGGGGGGGAAGAGACCCAGTACTTC	CASSPGISGGEETQYF
16	TRBV7-6	once	TRBD2	TRBJ2-5	TGTGCCAGCAGCTTAGTTCGGACTAGTGTCGGAGAGACCCAGTACTTC	CASSLVRTSVGETQYF
14	TRBV7-6	NA	NA	TRBJ2-5	TGTGCCAGCAGCTCAGGGGGGTACCAAGAGACCCAGTACTTC	CASSSGGYQETQYF
14	TRBV6-5	NA	NA	TRBJ1-2	TGTGCCAGCAGTTACTCGATCGGGGGTAGAGGCTACACCTTC	CASSYSIGGRGYTF
18	TRBV4-1	NA	TRBD1	TRBJ1-4	TGCGCCAGCAGCCAAGCTGGACCCGGGACAGGGGATGATGAAAAACTGTTTTTT	CASSQAGPGTGDDEKLFF
16	TRBV2	NA	TRBD2	TRBJ2-5	TGTGCCATTAAGACTAGCGGGAGCAGGGTAGCGGAGACCCAGTACTTC	CAIKTSGSRVAETQYF
21	TRBV9	NA	TRBD2	TRBJ2-4	TGTGCCAGCAGCCCCCGAGGACCAGGGGGGACTAGCGGTATCCCAGGGGACATTCAGTACTTC	CASSPRGPGGTSGIPGDIQYF
14	TRBV4-1	NA	TRBD2	TRBJ2-1	TGCGCCAGCACCCCCGGGACTAACTACAATGAGCAGTTCTTC	CASTPGTNYNEQFF